The present entry profiles one TCR beta chain with its context. The antigen is undetermined. Distinct nucleotide sequences in the sample also encode this CDR3. These data originate in a study of CD8+ T cells in alopecia areata. Looked up from germline, CDR1 is GTSNPN and CDR2 is SVGIG (reference sequence). Trimming removed 0 bases at V and 1 base at J, with 3 bases between. This CDR3 has 12 amino acids. Reverse transcribed after extraction, RNA yielded cDNA as the sequencing template. Clones were sequenced by immunoSEQ multiplex PCR, and TCRdb holds only the in-frame ones, with some missing. The sample yields about 150,000 clones, around 62% seen once. General observations from the study: Relative to normal scalp, lesional scalp, especially alopecia totalis/universalis, showed higher clonality. Sequence data from scalp samples additionally include resident alphabeta T cells of normal skin. Mice gave a clearer picture of TCR sharing than patients did, possibly for HLA-related reasons.

The sorting of PBMCs gave CD4+ and CD8+ T cells. The receptor was isolated from a human donor in good health. The V call is TRBV30, the J call TRBJ1-1; no clear D. Specimen: CD8+ T cells sorted from blood. The CDR3 region is CAWSVGNTEAFF. The CDR3 DNA is TGTGCCTGGAGTGTGGGGAACACTGAAGCTTTCTTT.